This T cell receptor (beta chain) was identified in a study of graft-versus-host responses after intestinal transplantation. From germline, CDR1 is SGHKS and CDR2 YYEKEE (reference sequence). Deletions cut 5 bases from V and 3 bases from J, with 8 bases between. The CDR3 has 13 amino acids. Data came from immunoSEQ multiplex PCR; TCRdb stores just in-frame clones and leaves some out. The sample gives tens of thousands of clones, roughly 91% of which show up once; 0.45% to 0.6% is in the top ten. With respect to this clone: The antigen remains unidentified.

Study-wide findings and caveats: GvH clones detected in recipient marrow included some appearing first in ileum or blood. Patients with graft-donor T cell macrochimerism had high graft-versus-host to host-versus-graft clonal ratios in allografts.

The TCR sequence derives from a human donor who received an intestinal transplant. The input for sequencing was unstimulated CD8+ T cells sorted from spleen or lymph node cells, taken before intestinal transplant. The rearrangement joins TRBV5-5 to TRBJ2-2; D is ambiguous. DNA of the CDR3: TGTGCCAGCAGGGAGCCGCACACCGGGGAGCTGTTTTTT. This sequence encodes CASREPHTGELFF.